One T cell receptor (beta chain) is described in this entry. The source of the sample is a study of shared T cell receptors in the human thymus. Method: immunoSEQ multiplex PCR; TCRdb's copy keeps in-frame clones and lacks some. The sample includes hundreds of thousands of clones, around 89% of them seen just once. This CDR3 region has 16 residues. Germline CDR1 LGHNA, CDR2 YSLEER. Trimming stripped 5 bases from V and 6 bases from J, with 23 bases between. This same sample was also taken into another study, of human thymus T cells. That work contributes: Resections from corrective heart surgery supplied the thymus tissue.

The sample taken for sequencing was thymocytes. The sequence was obtained from a boy younger than two with a congenital heart defect. The chain is built from TRBV4-3 and TRBJ2-7; D is possibly TRBD2 (5 bases). CDR3 sequence: CASSAQTGKGPFEQYF. The CDR3 region has the DNA TGCGCCAGCAGCGCGCAAACCGGGAAGGGTCCTTTCGAGCAGTACTTC.